The clone carrying this TCR beta chain was counted ten times or more. What it binds is unknown. This specimen belongs to a study of neurological immune-mediated disorders. Study results and caveats: Expansion of TCR clones was greatest in HTLV-1-associated myelopathy and smallest in multiple sclerosis, where it fell below that of healthy controls.

The V and J ends lost 6 bases and 8 bases respectively, with 13 bases between them. The CDR3 is made up of 12 amino acids. TCRdb called the 5' RACE reads again in MiXCR, with one record for every CDR3 protein. The table includes approximately 50,000 distinct CDR3 sequences, approximately 3.8% detected once. The chain carries TRBV12-3 or TRBV12-4 and TRBJ1-2; perhaps TRBD1 as D (6 bases). The sequenced sample was PBMCs. This clonotype was obtained from a man aged 25 to 40 with multiple sclerosis. This CDR3 is CASRRGGRGYTF. The CDR3 DNA reads as TGTGCCAGCAGGCGAGGGGGGCGGGGCTACACCTTC.